This is a list of T cell receptor beta chains from one sample in a study of CD8+ T cells in alopecia areata. The protocol was immunoSEQ multiplex PCR, while the TCRdb copy is restricted to in-frame clones and leaves out a portion. The sample contains some 240,000 clones, more than 45% of which appear only once. The sample consisted of CD4+ T cells sorted from blood, taken at week 4, from a patient treated with tofacitinib. Every receptor here comes from a human donor with alopecia areata. CDR3s leave out the opening cysteine and the closing phenylalanine or tryptophan. The D gene is left open where the match is weak. Clone size appears in some rows only: once, few, many, or a class for an expanded clone.

clone_size j_call v_call d_call cdr3_aa
. TRBJ1-1 TRBV18 . ASPHSRTDNTEAF
many TRBJ2-1 TRBV4-1 . ASSQIDMMAYNEQF
. TRBJ2-5 TRBV2 TRBD1 ASSERTGPETQY
. TRBJ2-1 TRBV5-6 TRBD2 ASSSPGLAGGPTFNEQF
. TRBJ2-1 TRBV4-3 TRBD2 ASSRGTSGGNEQF
. TRBJ2-1 TRBV29-1 TRBD2 SVGYSGTRSYNEQF
. TRBJ1-6 TRBV5-1 TRBD1 ASSLEQGNSPLH
. TRBJ2-1 TRBV5-1 TRBD1 ASRARTGGYNEQF
. TRBJ2-3 TRBV29-1 . SVEGGEKSSTDTQY
few TRBJ2-7 TRBV29-1 TRBD1 SVSKGQGSYEQY
few TRBJ1-2 TRBV18 . ASSARGDDYGYT
. TRBJ2-2 TRBV30 TRBD1 AWSRWDRVSGELF
. TRBJ2-1 TRBV30 . AWSGLTATYNEQF
. TRBJ1-1 TRBV30 . AWSRGATEAF
once TRBJ1-5 TRBV12-5 . ASGLAADQPQH
. TRBJ1-6 TRBV2 . ASREQDGRSSPLH
few TRBJ2-3 TRBV19 . ASSIGGALSSTDTQY
. TRBJ2-7 TRBV30 TRBD2 AWTASGGTYEQY
few TRBJ2-7 TRBV12-5 . ASGPGTAGEEQY
. TRBJ1-1 TRBV5-1 . ASSLGTPMNTEAF
. TRBJ1-1 TRBV9 TRBD1 ASSPRGDTNTEAF
. TRBJ1-1 TRBV11-2 . ASRRQARTEAF
. TRBJ2-2 TRBV29-1 . SASENTGELF
. TRBJ1-1 TRBV27 . ASSLTSRISEAF
few TRBJ2-6 TRBV5-4 . ASGLSGANVLT
. TRBJ1-1 TRBV10-2 TRBD1 ASSGDRGGMNTEAF
. TRBJ2-3 TRBV14 . ASSQERTTFTDTQY
. TRBJ2-3 TRBV19 . ASSLQQGADTQY
. TRBJ1-1 TRBV2 . ASSEAGEAF
. TRBJ2-1 TRBV5-1 TRBD2 ASSAGLAVYNEQF
. TRBJ1-1 TRBV6-6 . ASKHPEVTEAF